Below, 27 T cell receptor beta chains from the same sample are listed, as sequenced in a study of cytomegalovirus exposure and HLA in healthy donors. PCR used 60 Vbeta primers and 13 Jbeta primers. Measured with immunoSEQ multiplex PCR; TCRdb has only the in-frame clones, and not every one. Of roughly 120,000 clones listed, roughly 82% are singletons. The sequenced sample consisted of PBMCs. The receptor set was obtained from a human donor in good health.

The chain links TRBV7-6 to TRBJ2-5; D possibly corresponds to TRBD2 (6 bases). Deletions cut 1 base from V and 0 bases from J, with 12 bases between. Looked up from germline, CDR1 is SGHVS and CDR2 is FNYEAQ. The CDR3 length is 16 residues. The chain's CDR3 is CASSLGPSVNQETQYF. As DNA, the CDR3 is TGTGCCAGCAGCTTAGGGCCTAGCGTTAACCAAGAGACCCAGTACTTC.

This clone appeared a few times. The genes are TRBV6-5 and TRBJ1-1, with TRBD1 matching 7 bases. Germline V lookup: CDR1 MNHEY, CDR2 SVGAGI. The CDR3 runs to 13 residues. V was clipped by 6 bases and J by 11 bases; unmatched bases: 12. Here the CDR3 reads CASRINRQGRAFF. The CDR3 DNA follows: TGTGCCAGCAGGATAAACAGACAGGGAAGGGCTTTCTTT.

J is TRBJ2-3 and V is TRBV18; 13 nucleotides align to TRBD2. Germline V gene data show CDR1 as KGHSH and CDR2 as LQKENI. There are 16 residues in the CDR3. V was pared by 3 bases and J by 3 bases, with 3 bases of the junction left unmatched. This CDR3 reads CASSPGLAGMTDTQYF. Here the CDR3 DNA reads TGTGCCAGCTCACCGGGACTAGCGGGAATGACAGATACGCAGTATTTT.

The V and J genes are TRBV15 and TRBJ1-1; no clear D gene. Trimming left V 5 bases short and J 8 bases short, with 12 bases between. CDR1 and CDR2 (germline): LNHNV, YYDKDF (reference sequence). The CDR3 spans 12 residues. CDR3 sequence (DNA): TGTGCCACCAGCTTTTTCGGCGGGGAAGCTTTCTTT. This codes for CATSFFGGEAFF.

V gene TRBV5-8 combines with J gene TRBJ2-1, with D possibly being TRBD2 (5 bases). V was shortened by 7 bases and J by 0 bases, with 17 bases between the two germline ends. The CDR3 contains 16 residues. CDR1 is SGHTS and CDR2 is YDEGEE in the germline V gene. CDR3 residues: CASSDVRDSSYNEQFF. In nucleotides, the CDR3 is TGTGCCAGCTCCGACGTCCGGGATAGCTCCTACAATGAGCAGTTCTTC.

The chain links TRBV7-6 to TRBJ1-1; 7 nucleotides align to TRBD1. The V gene's germline CDR1 is SGHVS and CDR2 FNYEAQ. The CDR3 runs to 15 residues. With V trimmed by 0 bases and J by 0 bases, 1 base remained unmatched. DNA of the CDR3: TGTGCCAGCAGCTTAGCCGGGACAGTGAACACTGAAGCTTTCTTT. This sequence encodes CASSLAGTVNTEAFF.

The V call is TRBV5-5, the J call TRBJ2-5; possible D gene TRBD1, 6 bases. This CDR3 has 14 residues. V was pared by 4 bases and J by 1 base, with 11 bases between. The germline gives CDR1 SGHKS, CDR2 YYEKEE (reference sequence). DNA of the CDR3: TGTGCCAGCAGCCGATGGACAGCCCAAGAGACCCAGTACTTC. This gives the protein CASSRWTAQETQYF.

The table lists this clone with a count of one. The DNA of the CDR3 is TGTGCCAGCAGCTTGGAGGAGGGCCAAGCTTTCTTT. This translates into CASSLEEGQAFF. The gene calls are TRBV5-5 and TRBJ1-1; D not certain. V was cut by 0 bases and J by 9 bases, with 9 bases left in between. Germline V gene data show CDR1 as SGHKS and CDR2 as YYEKEE (reference sequence). The CDR3 is made up of 12 amino acids.

The chain joins TRBV14 to TRBJ2-3; D remains unclear. Trimming removed 4 bases at V and 1 base at J, with 9 bases between. CDR1 and CDR2 (germline): SGHDN, FVKESK. The CDR3 is 14 amino acids. The CDR3 nucleotides are TGTGCCAGCAGCCGAGCCTCGCGCACAGATACGCAGTATTTT. This encodes CASSRASRTDTQYF.

The CDR3 bases are TGCGCCAGCAGCAGAGGGACAGCGGTGAACACTGAAGCTTTCTTT. This gives the protein CASSRGTAVNTEAFF. The chain is built from TRBV5-1 and TRBJ1-1; TRBD1 matches at 7 bases. Germline CDR1 reads SGHRS; CDR2 reads YFSETQ. There are 15 residues in the CDR3. V was clipped by 4 bases and J by 0 bases; unmatched bases: 6.

V and J are TRBV6-1 and TRBJ2-1; 14 bases line up with TRBD2. Germline loops: CDR1 MNHNS, CDR2 SASEGT. With V trimmed by 7 bases and J by 8 bases, 7 bases remained unmatched. The length of the CDR3 is 15 residues. The CDR3 sequence is CASMGSTSGRDEQFF. In nucleotides, the CDR3 is TGTGCCAGCATGGGTTCGACTAGCGGGAGGGATGAGCAGTTCTTC.

The chain combines TRBV10-3 with TRBJ2-7, with D perhaps TRBD2 (6 bases). The CDR3 totals 13 residues. CDR1 and CDR2 (germline): ENHRY, SYGVKD. V gave up 11 bases and J gave up 0 bases, with 14 bases separating them. CDR3: CAVSPGLSYEQYF. The CDR3 DNA sequence: TGTGCCGTAAGTCCGGGACTCTCCTACGAGCAGTACTTC.

The chain links TRBV18 to TRBJ1-4; possibly TRBD1 for D (6 bases). The length of the CDR3 is 15 residues. With 1 base removed from V and 5 bases from J, the gap between germline ends came to 11 bases. Germline V lookup: CDR1 KGHSH, CDR2 LQKENI. The CDR3 protein is CASSPRQGHNEKLFF. CDR3 in DNA: TGTGCCAGCTCACCACGGCAGGGGCACAATGAAAAACTGTTTTTT.

This clone was seen only a few times. V usage is TRBV6-6 and J usage is TRBJ2-1; TRBD2 aligns across 10 bases. This CDR3 is built from 14 residues. J lost 10 bases, V lost 3 bases, and 6 bases had no gene match. CDR1 is MNHNY, CDR2 SVGAGI, per germline (reference sequence). The CDR3 DNA reads TGTGCCAGCAGTTATATGGGACTAGCGCAGGAGCAGTTCTTC. It specifies CASSYMGLAQEQFF.

This clone showed up just a few times. The chain has TRBV5-4 and TRBJ2-7; D perhaps matches TRBD1 (7 bases). CDR3 size: 17 residues. V was cut by 0 bases and J by 4 bases, with 20 bases left in between. CDR1 SGHNT and CDR2 YYREEE come from the germline V gene (reference sequence). In nucleotides, the CDR3 is TGTGCCAGCAGCTTGGGACAGGGAGGCCTTTGGGTTTACGAGCAGTACTTC. It is translated as CASSLGQGGLWVYEQYF.

This chain joins TRBV7-2 and TRBJ1-1; possible D gene TRBD1, 6 bases. CDR1 is SGHTA and CDR2 is FQGNSA in the germline V gene. The CDR3 covers 13 residues. With 1 base removed from V and 4 bases from J, the gap between germline ends came to 7 bases. This chain's CDR3 is CASSLGGGTEAFF. CDR3 in DNA: TGTGCCAGCAGCTTAGGAGGGGGCACTGAAGCTTTCTTT.

The chain is built from TRBV18 and TRBJ1-1; D gene uncertain. Germline V gene sequence: CDR1 KGHSH, CDR2 LQKENI. Trimming pared 8 bases from V and 4 bases from J, leaving 17 bases between. CDR3 length: 14 amino acids. The DNA of the CDR3 is TGTGCCAGCCTCCCCGGAGGGTTGAGCACTGAAGCTTTCTTT. This sequence encodes CASLPGGLSTEAFF.

This sequence joins TRBV28 and TRBJ2-5; D is uncertain. The closer fit of TRBJ2-7 to the DNA end suggests the J call may be wrong. The CDR3 consists of 11 residues. The germline CDR1 and CDR2 sequences are MDHEN and SYDVKM. The chain's CDR3 is CASAEIREQYF. The CDR3 DNA is TGTGCCAGCGCGGAAATTCGCGAGCAGTACTTC.

V gene TRBV5-1 combines with J gene TRBJ2-3; TRBD1 is a possible D gene (5 bases). The CDR3 is 14 residues long. V lost 7 bases to trimming and J lost 0 bases, with 12 bases between them. Germline CDR1 is SGHRS and CDR2 is YFSETQ. CDR3 region: CASSRGISTDTQYF. The CDR3 nucleotides are TGCGCCAGCTCTAGGGGTATTAGCACAGATACGCAGTATTTT.

The chain combines TRBV25-1 with TRBJ1-2; possible D gene TRBD1, 6 bases. CDR3 length equals 14 residues. Trimming cost V 6 bases and J 4 bases, with 15 bases left between them. The germline gives CDR1 MGHDK, CDR2 SYGVNS. DNA of the CDR3: TGTGCCAGCAGGCCCCGGGACACCGTCTATGGCTACACCTTC. Translating gives CASRPRDTVYGYTF.

The gene calls are TRBV19 and TRBJ2-2, with D maybe TRBD2 (5 bases). The V gene lost 0 bases and the J gene lost 2 bases, with 7 bases spanning the gap. Germline loops: CDR1 LNHDA, CDR2 SQIVND (reference sequence). This CDR3 contains 15 residues. DNA for the CDR3: TGTGCCAGTAGTATAGACGCGGGTAACACCGGGGAGCTGTTTTTT. This sequence encodes CASSIDAGNTGELFF.

This clone was counted between two and nine times. V is TRBV7-9 and J is TRBJ2-6, with 7 positions matching TRBD2. J gave up 1 base and V 4 bases, and 1 base lay outside the gene matches. Germline assignment: CDR1 SEHNR and CDR2 FQNEAQ (reference sequence). This CDR3 contains 15 residues. This CDR3 reads CASSWRGSGANVLTF. The CDR3, as DNA: TGTGCCAGCAGCTGGCGGGGGTCTGGGGCCAACGTCCTGACTTTC. Drawing the rest from reference TRBV7-9 and TRBJ2-6, the complete variable domain is DTGVSQNPRHKITKRGQNVTFRCDPISEHNRLYWYRQTLGQGPEFLTYFQNEAQLEKSRLLSDRFSAERPKGSFSTLEIQRTEQGDSAMYLCASSWRGSGANVLTFGAGSRLTVL.

This clone has only a few counts. The chain uses TRBV10-3 and TRBJ2-7, with TRBD1 identical over 7 bases. CDR3 size: 17 residues. Germline V gene lookup returns CDR1 ENHRY and CDR2 SYGVKD. V gave up 2 bases and J gave up 2 bases; unmatched junction bases: 12. The CDR3 region has the DNA TGTGCCATCAGTGAGAACCCGACAGGGATAGGTACCTACGAGCAGTACTTC. Amino acid sequence: CAISENPTGIGTYEQYF.

This chain links TRBV11-3 with TRBJ2-3; TRBD1 matches at 7 bases. This CDR3 comprises 15 residues. The trim removed 1 base at V and 4 bases at J, leaving 5 bases unmatched. Germline V gene lookup returns CDR1 SGHNT and CDR2 YENEEA. The CDR3: CASSLGQGSSDTQYF. CDR3 sequence (DNA): TGTGCCAGCAGCTTAGGACAGGGTTCATCAGATACGCAGTATTTT.

In nucleotides, the CDR3 is TGTGCCAGCAGCCATCGGATCGGACAGGGGGTCCACGAGCAGTACTTC. This gives the protein CASSHRIGQGVHEQYF. The chain has TRBV4-2 and TRBJ2-7; 10 nucleotides agree with TRBD1. Trimming took 3 bases from V and 5 from J; bases not matched to a gene: 10. The CDR3 has 16 residues. The germline CDR1 and CDR2 sequences are LGHNA and YNFKEQ.

This clone has a handful of counts. This sequence joins TRBV30 and TRBJ2-7, with unresolved D. Germline CDR1 is GTSNPN and CDR2 is SVGIG (reference sequence). The ends were cut back, 6 bases at V and 3 bases at J, with 9 bases in the middle. CDR3 length: 11 residues. The CDR3 reads CACIRDYEQYF. CDR3 coding DNA: TGTGCCTGTATAAGAGACTACGAGCAGTACTTC.

This rearrangement joins TRBV28 to TRBJ1-1; maybe TRBD1 (6 bases). Trimming cost V 8 bases and J 1 base, with 14 bases left between them. The germline CDR1 and CDR2 sequences are MDHEN and SYDVKM. The CDR3 loop spans 14 amino acids. Here the CDR3 reads CASRKGEGNTEAFF. The CDR3, as DNA: TGTGCCAGCCGTAAGGGGGAGGGGAACACTGAAGCTTTCTTT.